What follows are 26 T cell receptor beta chains derived from one specimen sequenced in a study of CD8+CD57+ T cells in acquired aplastic anemia. Using genomic DNA as the template, TCR beta VDJ and CDR3 profiling was carried out. TCRdb ran MiXCR on the reads and lists one entry per CDR3 protein. The profile covers approximately 250,000 distinct CDR3 sequences, with roughly 82% appearing a single time and about two fifths taken by the ten largest. An expansion of CD8+CD57+ cells by flow cytometry had been shown in patients chosen for sequencing. The sequenced sample consisted of sorted CD4+, CD8+, or CD8+CD57+ T cells (not recorded which) from PBMCs. The receptors were gathered from a human donor with aplastic anemia.

The V call is TRBV7-2, the J call TRBJ1-2; weak D call: TRBD1 (6 bases). Germline CDR1 is SGHTA and CDR2 is FQGNSA. Deletions cut 9 bases from V and 4 bases from J, with 18 bases between. The CDR3 spans 14 residues. The CDR3 DNA follows: TGTGCCAGTAGTCCCGGTGGGGGCAGCTATGGCTACACCTTC. Translated: CASSPGGGSYGYTF.

This clonotype occurred once. No conserved phenylalanine or tryptophan is present at the end of the CDR3, so a read error is the likely explanation. It is unclear where the CDR3 begins or ends on the DNA, so no DNA is shown, and the CDR3 is as TCRdb lists it. The rearrangement joins TRBV7-8 to TRBJ2-3. Ends included, the CDR3 has 13 residues. From germline, CDR1 is SGHVS and CDR2 FQNEAQ. This CDR3 is CASSLGGAPETQY.

As for this clonotype: Germline and junction disagree at one end, which may indicate a read error. The chain recombines TRBV9 with TRBJ2-3, with TRBD1 as a possible D gene (6 bases). This CDR3 comprises 14 residues. Germline CDR1 reads SGDLS; CDR2 reads YYNGEE. CDR3 residues: CASGIGGEHLFFDF. The CDR3 DNA sequence: TGTGCCAGCGGGATAGGGGGAGAACACCTGTTTTTTGATTTT.

Concerning this clonotype itself: This is likely a read error, given that the CDR3 carries no conserved phenylalanine or tryptophan at its end. V is TRBV13 and J is TRBJ1-2, with D unresolved. CDR1 is PRHDT and CDR2 is FYEKMQ in the germline V gene (reference sequence). V lost 5 bases, J lost 10 bases, and 14 bases lay in between. The CDR3 consists of 12 residues. The CDR3 here is CASSASTRDYTL. In DNA form, the CDR3 reads TGTGCCAGCAGCGCTAGTACCCGCGACTACACCTTG.

Concerning this clonotype: A read error may produce the germline difference seen at one junction end. The chain couples TRBV9 to TRBJ2-2, with D maybe TRBD2 (7 bases). Per the germline V gene, CDR1 is SGDLS and CDR2 is YYNGEE. This CDR3 has 17 amino acids. The CDR3 coding sequence is TGCGCCAGCAGCCACGATCCCGGGGGGCCGAACCTGGGGGAGCTGTTTTTT. It codes for CASSHDPGGPNLGELFF.

This rearrangement joins TRBV7-8 to TRBJ2-7, with D perhaps TRBD1 (6 bases). This CDR3 comprises 15 residues. Germline CDR1 reads SGHVS; CDR2 reads FQNEAQ. Trimming shortened V by 4 bases and J by 3 bases, and 16 bases separated the two germline ends. In nucleotides, the CDR3 is TGTGCCAGCAGCTCATATCCGACAGGATTCTACGAGCAGTACTTC. Translation: CASSSYPTGFYEQYF. The complete variable domain, with remaining parts taken from reference TRBV7-8 and TRBJ2-7, reads GAGVSQSPRYKVAKRGQDVALRCDPISGHVSLFWYQQALGQGPEFLTYFQNEAQLDKSGLPSDRFFAERPEGSVSTLKIQRTQQEDSAVYLCASSSYPTGFYEQYFGPGTRLTVT.

This rearrangement joins TRBV9 to TRBJ1-5; 9 bases align to TRBD1. Germline trimming cut 3 bases from V and 3 bases from J; bases unmatched to any gene: 10. Germline V gives CDR1 SGDLS, CDR2 YYNGEE. This CDR3 has 17 amino acids. CDR3 sequence: CASSAGQGDVFNQPQHF. The CDR3 bases are TGTGCCAGCAGCGCGGGACAGGGTGATGTCTTCAATCAGCCCCAGCATTTT. Supplemented by reference TRBV9 and TRBJ1-5, the full variable domain reads DSGVTQTPKHLITATGQRVTLRCSPRSGDLSVYWYQQSLDQGLQFLIQYYNGEERAKGNILERFSAQQFPDLHSELNLSSLELGDSALYFCASSAGQGDVFNQPQHFGDGTRLSIL.

As concerns this clonotype: The germline gene is not matched at one end of the junction; a read error may be the cause. This chain connects TRBV7-2 to TRBJ2-3; 7 nucleotides align to TRBD1. This CDR3 has 13 residues. Germline V gene lookup returns CDR1 SGHTA and CDR2 FQGNSA. For the CDR3, the DNA is TGTGCCAGCGGCGTTGATCCAGCAGGGACAGCGTTTTTC. Amino acids: CASGVDPAGTAFF.

The rearrangement joins TRBV29-1 to TRBJ2-3; no clear D gene. Trimming took off 2 bases at V and 5 bases at J, with 8 bases between the two ends. CDR1 and CDR2 from the germline V gene are SQVTM and ANQGSEA. The CDR3 is 12 amino acids. Written as DNA, the CDR3 is TGCAGCGTTGAATGGGGTCAAGATACGCAGTATTTT. Amino acid sequence: CSVEWGQDTQYF.

The chain carries TRBV7-3 and TRBJ2-3; 8 nucleotides align to TRBD2. CDR3 size: 13 residues. CDR1 is SGHTA, CDR2 FQGTGA, per germline. V lost 8 bases to trimming and J lost 12 bases; unmatched junction nucleotides: 13. This CDR3 is CASWSGGTDIQYF. CDR3 sequence (DNA): TGTGCCAGCTGGAGCGGGGGCACAGATATTCAGTATTTT.

As regards this clonotype: The final CDR3 position lacks the conserved phenylalanine or tryptophan, pointing to a likely read error. The DNA is left out, because the CDR3 cannot be placed on it with certainty; the CDR3 is given as TCRdb lists it. The V and J genes are TRBV7-8 and TRBJ2-3. Germline assignment: CDR1 SGHVS and CDR2 FQNEAQ. Counting both end residues, the CDR3 totals 12 amino acids. CDR3 protein: CSSHFLPDTKSL.

Remarks on this clonotype: A much larger clone differs by one base, so this may be a read error. The rearrangement uses TRBV9 and TRBJ2-3; 9 bases align to TRBD2. After removal of 4 bases from V and 8 bases from J, the junction contained 8 bases not matched to a gene. Germline V lookup: CDR1 SGDLS, CDR2 YYNGEE. The CDR3 is 14 residues long. CDR3 residues: CASSWAGGPATQYF. Written as DNA, the CDR3 is TGTGCCAGCAGCTGGGCGGGAGGGCCCGCTACGCAGTATTTT.

This clonotype was observed once. The chain combines TRBV7-6 with TRBJ2-7; TRBD1 might be the D (5 bases). CDR3 length equals 15 residues. Germline CDR1 and CDR2: SGHVS and FNYEAQ. Trimming took off 4 bases at V and 1 base at J, with 14 bases between the two ends. In DNA, the CDR3 is TGTGCCAGCAGCTCTTCGCTGGGGCCGTCCTACGAGCAGTACTTC. Its translation is CASSSSLGPSYEQYF.

This clonotype was observed a handful of times. The chain recombines TRBV15 with TRBJ2-1; no reliable D call. Germline V gene lookup returns CDR1 LNHNV and CDR2 YYDKDF (reference sequence). V lost 0 bases and J 1 base, leaving 7 bases between the germline ends. The length of the CDR3 is 15 residues. CDR3 residues: CATSRDSESYNEQFF. CDR3 DNA sequence: TGTGCCACCAGCAGAGACAGTGAGTCCTACAATGAGCAGTTCTTC.

As concerns this clonotype: Since no conserved phenylalanine or tryptophan closes the CDR3, a read error is the likely cause. The chain recombines TRBV2 with TRBJ1-5, with D possibly being TRBD1 (6 bases). CDR3 length: 15 amino acids. Per the germline V gene, CDR1 is SNHLY and CDR2 is FYNNEI. Here the CDR3 reads CASSDGGTDTQHQHS. The CDR3 nucleotides are TGTGCCAGCAGCGACGGGGGCACGGATACGCAGCACCAGCATTCA.

This sequence joins TRBV7-9 and TRBJ2-7; D possibly corresponds to TRBD1 (5 bases). The CDR3 is made up of 18 amino acids. The germline CDR1 and CDR2 sequences are SEHNR and FQNEAQ (reference sequence). V was pared by 4 bases and J by 1 base, with 23 bases between. CDR3 residues: CASSSPRQPATLSYEQYV. CDR3 coding DNA: TGTGCCAGCAGCTCACCGCGACAGCCAGCGACCCTTTCCTACGAGCAGTACGTC.

This clonotype occurred a few times. The J gene is TRBJ1-1, the V gene TRBV9; 11 bases fit TRBD1. The V segment lost 3 bases and the J segment 12 bases; nucleotides outside the gene matches: 13. Per germline, CDR1 SGDLS and CDR2 YYNGEE. The CDR3 is 15 residues long. CDR3: CASSDGTGGRPQPFF. For the CDR3, the DNA is TGTGCCAGCAGCGACGGGACAGGGGGAAGGCCCCAGCCTTTCTTT. The variable domain in full, completed from reference TRBV9 and TRBJ1-1, reads DSGVTQTPKHLITATGQRVTLRCSPRSGDLSVYWYQQSLDQGLQFLIQYYNGEERAKGNILERFSAQQFPDLHSELNLSSLELGDSALYFCASSDGTGGRPQPFFGQGTRLTVV.

The CDR3 DNA is TGTGCCAGCAGTCGGGCCGGGACAGAAAGATTCCTTGGCTACACCTTC. Its protein product is CASSRAGTERFLGYTF. This chain connects TRBV7-9 to TRBJ1-2; TRBD1 matches 7 bases. CDR1 and CDR2 from the germline V gene are SEHNR and FQNEAQ (reference sequence). V gave up 6 bases and J gave up 7 bases; unmatched junction bases: 17. CDR3 length equals 16 residues.

There are a few counts of this clonotype. This may be a read error, as it is one base from a much larger clone. The CDR3: CASRADRGVFHEQFF. The CDR3 DNA reads TGTGCCAGCAGGGCAGACAGGGGCGTCTTCCATGAGCAGTTCTTC. The chain joins TRBV6-6 to TRBJ2-1; 8 positions match TRBD1. The germline V gene encodes CDR1 MNHNY and CDR2 SVGAGI (reference sequence). V dropped 6 bases and J dropped 8; count of bases not matched to a gene: 12. The CDR3 totals 15 residues.

This chain connects TRBV11-3 to TRBJ2-3; no firm D call. The germline gives CDR1 SGHNT, CDR2 YENEEA. Trimming shortened V by 0 bases and J by 6 bases, and 10 bases separated the two germline ends. This CDR3 comprises 14 residues. CDR3 region: CASSLEVTPDTQYF. CDR3 sequence (DNA): TGTGCCAGCAGCTTAGAGGTGACACCCGATACGCAGTATTTT. Full variable domain (remainder filled in from reference TRBV11-3 and TRBJ2-3): EAGVVQSPRYKIIEKKQPVAFWCNPISGHNTLYWYLQNLGQGPELLIRYENEEAVDDSQLPKDRFSAERLKGVDSTLKIQPAELGDSAVYLCASSLEVTPDTQYFGPGTRLTVL.

To note about this clonotype: One junction end does not reproduce the germline sequence, and a read error may be involved. The chain joins TRBV2 to TRBJ2-4; the D call may be TRBD1 or TRBD2 (5 bases each). This CDR3 has 13 residues. Germline CDR1 SNHLY, CDR2 FYNNEI. The CDR3 coding sequence is TGTGCCAGCAGTCCGAGGGCGACAGACACTCAGCAGTTC. Translated: CASSPRATDTQQF.

The count of this clonotype is one. No conserved phenylalanine or tryptophan ends this CDR3, so it is likely a read error. This chain connects TRBV7-9 to TRBJ2-3; D is perhaps TRBD1 or TRBD2 (6 bases each). Germline CDR1 reads SEHNR; CDR2 reads FQNEAQ (reference sequence). This CDR3 comprises 13 residues. V lost 6 bases and J 10 bases, leaving 17 bases between the germline ends. In DNA form, the CDR3 reads TGTGCCAGCAGGGACGGGGGCGGAGAGCCGCAGTATGTT. Translating gives CASRDGGGEPQYV.

Details on this clonotype: Relative to the germline gene, one junction end is altered; a read error may explain this. The rearrangement links TRBV7-8 to TRBJ2-3; D is perhaps TRBD1 or TRBD2 (6 bases each). Looked up from germline, CDR1 is SGHVS and CDR2 is FQNEAQ. The CDR3 has 13 residues. The CDR3 region is CASRAGGTDRQFF. DNA for the CDR3: TGTGCCAGCAGGGCCGGGGGCACAGATAGGCAGTTTTTT.

The rearrangement uses TRBV5-1 and TRBJ1-1, with a tentative D call TRBD1 (5 bases). This CDR3 comprises 14 residues. V shed 5 bases and J shed 5 bases, with 16 bases lying between them. Looked up from germline, CDR1 is SGHRS and CDR2 is YFSETQ. CDR3 nucleotide sequence: TGCGCCAGCAGGCCAGGGTTATGGGGAACTGAAGCTTTCTTT. This encodes CASRPGLWGTEAFF. The complete variable domain, with remaining parts taken from reference TRBV5-1 and TRBJ1-1, reads KAGVTQTPRYLIKTRGQQVTLSCSPISGHRSVSWYQQTPGQGLQFLFEYFSETQRNKGNFPGRFSGRQFSNSRSEMNVSTLELGDSALYLCASRPGLWGTEAFFGQGTRLTVV.

The chain employs TRBV9 and TRBJ2-3; unclear D gene. The V and J ends lost 7 bases and 11 bases respectively, with 20 bases between them. The CDR3 sequence is 13 residues long. Germline V gives CDR1 SGDLS, CDR2 YYNGEE. The CDR3 loop is CASGDGSAEQQYF. The CDR3 region has the DNA TGTGCCAGCGGCGACGGGTCAGCAGAGCAGCAGTATTTT.

This clonotype is deemed medium-sized. The chain carries TRBV9 and TRBJ2-5, with a possible D match to TRBD2 (5 bases). The germline V and J ends were trimmed by 3 bases and 4 bases, with 10 bases remaining between them. CDR3 length: 13 amino acids. Germline V CDR1 and CDR2: SGDLS, YYNGEE. CDR3 region: CASSASSTETQYF. In DNA form, the CDR3 reads TGTGCCAGCAGCGCTAGCTCTACAGAGACCCAGTACTTC.